This TCR beta chain was documented in a study of cytomegalovirus exposure and HLA in healthy donors. About the research overall: It was reported in a later analysis that the same platform had been used for the 90 to 150 validation repertoires as for the roughly 670 first-cohort repertoires. Study-wide points: The classifier was said to identify cytomegalovirus status with high specificity and sensitivity. Associated with cytomegalovirus, according to the listing, were some 180 TCR beta chains.

CDR1 SGHAT and CDR2 FQNNGV come from the germline V gene. V was pared by 2 bases and J by 9 bases, with 8 bases of the junction left unmatched. The CDR3 contains 17 residues. TCRdb's copy holds only in-frame clones and misses some; the assay was immunoSEQ multiplex PCR. The data show approximately 97,000 clones, approximately 95% seen once. With regard to this clone: Its antigen is unknown.

The rearrangement joins TRBV11-2 to TRBJ2-1; TRBD2 matches 15 bases. This TCR was recovered from a woman under 40 in good health and CMV-seropositive. The sample taken for sequencing was PBMCs. Written as DNA, the CDR3 is TGTGCCAGCAGCTTAAATGGGGGACTAGCGGGAGGCGGTGAGCAGTTCTTC. Translation gives CASSLNGGLAGGGEQFF.